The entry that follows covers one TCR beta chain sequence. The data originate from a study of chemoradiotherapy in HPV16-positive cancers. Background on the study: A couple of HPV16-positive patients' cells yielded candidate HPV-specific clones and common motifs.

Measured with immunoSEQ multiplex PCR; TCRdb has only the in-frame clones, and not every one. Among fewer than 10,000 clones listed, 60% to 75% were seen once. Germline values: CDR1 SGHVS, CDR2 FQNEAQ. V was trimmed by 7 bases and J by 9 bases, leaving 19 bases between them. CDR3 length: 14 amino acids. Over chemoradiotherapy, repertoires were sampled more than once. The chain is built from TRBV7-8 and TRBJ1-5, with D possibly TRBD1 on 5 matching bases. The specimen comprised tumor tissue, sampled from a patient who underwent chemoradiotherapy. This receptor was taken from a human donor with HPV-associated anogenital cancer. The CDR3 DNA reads TGTGCCAGCACCATGCGGGAAGGGGAAGGGCCCCAGCATTTT. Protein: CASTMREGEGPQHF.